The 27 T cell receptor beta chains below all came from one sample that was sequenced in a study of blood T cell repertoires in COVID-19 (dated by TCRdb to the early 2020s). The library came from the immunoSEQ multiplex PCR assay. TCRdb retrieved this table from immuneACCESS and kept in-frame rearrangements only. Not all clones are present; in checked studies, unresolved V genes account for under half, and no reason is known for the remainder. Counted in this sample were 150,000 or so clones; roughly 88% of them appeared once. The ten largest clones capture 0.55% to 0.75% of the sample. The sequencing sample was made of peripheral blood. These TCRs come from a man in his sixties with COVID-19, enrolled during active disease.

This sequence joins TRBV2 and TRBJ1-2, with D possibly TRBD1 on 6 matching bases. Deletions cut 1 base from V and 4 bases from J, with 13 bases between. The CDR3 totals 15 residues. Per the germline V gene, CDR1 is SNHLY and CDR2 is FYNNEI. CDR3 bases: TGTGCCAGCAGTGAAGGGACAGCGACTTTCTATGGCTACACCTTC. The encoded protein is CASSEGTATFYGYTF.

V usage is TRBV24-1 and J usage is TRBJ1-1; weak D call: TRBD1 (6 bases). The V end was cut by 2 bases, the J end by 4 bases, with 13 bases between. The length of the CDR3 is 15 residues. From germline, CDR1 is KGHDR and CDR2 SFDVKD. The CDR3 nucleotides are TGTGCCACCAGTGATTCCCGGGGGGGCCTCACTGAAGCTTTCTTT. Translated: CATSDSRGGLTEAFF.

The rearrangement uses TRBV15 and TRBJ1-1, with D possibly matching TRBD1 (6 bases). Germline V gene sequence: CDR1 LNHNV, CDR2 YYDKDF (reference sequence). The CDR3 extends over 15 amino acids. Between the trimmed V and J ends, which lost 0 bases and 1 base, there was a span of 9 bases. CDR3 sequence reads: CATSREQGPNTEAFF. The DNA of the CDR3 is TGTGCCACCAGCAGAGAGCAGGGGCCGAACACTGAAGCTTTCTTT.

This rearrangement joins TRBV5-5 to TRBJ1-5, with 7 positions matching TRBD1. The J segment lost 3 bases and the V segment lost 2 bases, leaving 2 bases of the junction unmatched. The CDR3 spans 14 residues. Germline assignment: CDR1 SGHKS and CDR2 YYEKEE (reference sequence). The CDR3 DNA follows: TGTGCCAGCAGCTTTGACAGGGCCAATCAGCCCCAGCATTTT. It translates to CASSFDRANQPQHF.

The V call is TRBV11-2, the J call TRBJ1-5; possible D gene TRBD1, 6 bases. The germline V and J ends were trimmed by 5 bases and 1 base, with 15 bases remaining between them. The CDR3 length is 16 residues. Germline lookup yields CDR1 SGHAT and CDR2 FQNNGV. CDR3 nucleotides: TGTGCCAGCAGCCCACAGGGTATGGGAAGCAATCAGCCCCAGCATTTT. Its protein product is CASSPQGMGSNQPQHF.

The chain carries TRBV11-2 and TRBJ1-4, with TRBD1 matching 8 bases. With V trimmed by 5 bases and J by 2 bases, 4 bases remained unmatched. Germline CDR1 SGHAT, CDR2 FQNNGV. This CDR3 region has 15 residues. The CDR3 nucleotides are TGTGCCAGCAGCCCTCCAGGGGGCACTAATGAAAAACTGTTTTTT. Translation: CASSPPGGTNEKLFF.

V gene TRBV29-1 combines with J gene TRBJ1-2; D unresolved. Germline V gives CDR1 SQVTM, CDR2 ANQGSEA. The ends were cut back, 0 bases at V and 10 bases at J, with 6 bases in the middle. The CDR3 sequence is 10 residues long. This chain's CDR3 is CSVEEEAYTF. In DNA, the CDR3 is TGCAGCGTTGAAGAGGAGGCCTACACCTTC.

This clone was detected only a few times. V gene TRBV5-4 combines with J gene TRBJ1-2; the D gene is possibly TRBD1 (5 bases). The CDR3 consists of 15 residues. V was trimmed by 4 bases and J by 1 base, leaving 14 bases between them. Per germline, CDR1 SGHNT and CDR2 YYREEE (reference sequence). CDR3 loop: CASSLKQGGNYGYTF. The CDR3 DNA follows: TGTGCCAGCAGCCTAAAGCAGGGCGGTAACTATGGCTACACCTTC.

This chain uses TRBV10-3 with TRBJ2-7; 10 bases are shared with TRBD2. This CDR3 is built from 13 residues. Looked up from germline, CDR1 is ENHRY and CDR2 is SYGVKD. Trimming cost V 10 bases and J 5 bases; bases outside gene matches: 8. CDR3 nucleotides: TGTGCCACCCGAACTGGACTAGCGGACGAGCAGTACTTC. Amino acids: CATRTGLADEQYF.

This rearrangement joins TRBV11-3 to TRBJ1-2; no reliable D call. V was pared by 1 base and J by 2 bases, with 8 bases between. The germline V gene encodes CDR1 SGHNT and CDR2 YENEEA. The CDR3 spans 14 residues. The CDR3 DNA reads as TGTGCCAGCAGCTTAGGAGCCTCCAACTATGGCTACACCTTC. This codes for CASSLGASNYGYTF.

CDR3: CASSSTGAAGYTF. The CDR3 nucleotides are TGTGCCAGCAGCTCCACAGGGGCGGCTGGCTACACCTTC. This rearrangement joins TRBV4-2 to TRBJ1-2, with 7 bases identical to TRBD1. With 5 bases clipped from V and 7 bases from J, the junction kept 7 bases outside the gene matches. Germline lookup yields CDR1 LGHNA and CDR2 YNFKEQ. This CDR3 spans 13 amino acids.

The V gene is TRBV9, the J gene TRBJ2-7, with 9 bases aligning to TRBD1. Germline V lookup: CDR1 SGDLS, CDR2 YYNGEE. Trimming at V came to 0 bases and at J to 2 bases, leaving 3 bases not matched to a gene. The CDR3 extends over 15 amino acids. The CDR3 DNA sequence: TGTGCCAGCAGCGTAGCTACAGGGGGCCCCTACGAGCAGTACTTC. As protein: CASSVATGGPYEQYF.

This clone has only a few counts. The gene calls are TRBV19 and TRBJ1-3; D perhaps matches TRBD1 (6 bases). Looked up from germline, CDR1 is LNHDA and CDR2 is SQIVND (reference sequence). The CDR3 totals 16 residues. Trimming shortened V by 4 bases and J by 0 bases, and 13 bases separated the two germline ends. This CDR3 reads CASSTIQGYSGNTIYF. The CDR3 DNA sequence: TGTGCCAGTAGTACGATACAGGGTTACTCTGGAAACACCATATATTTT.

The chain uses TRBV2 and TRBJ1-1; the D gene is possibly TRBD1 (5 bases). The CDR3 totals 12 residues. CDR1 is SNHLY, CDR2 FYNNEI, per germline. The V gene lost 7 bases and the J gene lost 5 bases, with 11 bases spanning the gap. This chain's CDR3 is CASKGALTEAFF. CDR3 nucleotides: TGTGCCAGCAAAGGGGCTTTGACTGAAGCTTTCTTT.

This chain joins TRBV12-3 or TRBV12-4 and TRBJ2-1, with D possibly being TRBD1 (6 bases). This CDR3 has 13 amino acids. Trimming took off 6 bases at V and 5 bases at J, with 11 bases between the two ends. This chain's CDR3 is CASRPGQDNEQFF. The CDR3 DNA is TGTGCCAGCAGACCGGGACAAGACAATGAGCAGTTCTTC.

The chain uses TRBV10-3 and TRBJ2-7, with D tentatively TRBD1 (5 bases). Germline assignment: CDR1 ENHRY and CDR2 SYGVKD. V was cut by 6 bases and J by 3 bases, with 9 bases left in between. The CDR3 contains 12 residues. DNA for the CDR3: TGTGCCATCAGCAAACAGGACTACGAGCAGTACTTC. This translates into CAISKQDYEQYF.

V is TRBV7-2 and J is TRBJ1-5; TRBD1 matches 11 bases. Trimming removed 4 bases from V and 11 bases from J; junction bases left unmatched: 7. This CDR3 has 14 residues. Germline V gene sequence: CDR1 SGHTA, CDR2 FQGNSA. CDR3 region: CASSSAGTGGTQHF. The CDR3 DNA is TGTGCCAGCAGCTCGGCCGGGACAGGGGGTACCCAGCATTTT.

As to this clone: This CDR3 is also generated by other DNA sequences in the sample. The DNA for the CDR3 is TGTGCCAGCAGTAGGGGCCACTATGGCTACACCTTC. It yields the protein CASSRGHYGYTF. This chain joins TRBV6-5 and TRBJ1-2, with a possible D match to TRBD1 (5 bases). The V gene's germline CDR1 is MNHEY and CDR2 SVGAGI. This CDR3 region has 12 residues. The V and J ends lost 5 bases and 3 bases respectively, with 7 bases between them.

The chain combines TRBV4-2 with TRBJ1-6, with TRBD1 matching over 9 bases. This CDR3 is 17 amino acids long. V dropped 0 bases and J dropped 9; count of bases not matched to a gene: 9. CDR1 and CDR2 (germline): LGHNA, YNFKEQ. The CDR3 DNA reads TGTGCCAGCAGCCAAGACTTGGGACAGGGTCTAAGTTCACCCCTCCACTTT. Protein product: CASSQDLGQGLSSPLHF.

A few counts support this clone. The J gene is TRBJ2-2, the V gene TRBV7-3; D is perhaps TRBD1 (5 bases). Per the germline V gene, CDR1 is SGHTA and CDR2 is FQGTGA. This CDR3 contains 15 residues. V gave up 4 bases and J gave up 5 bases, with 14 bases separating them. CDR3 DNA sequence: TGTGCCAGCAGCTCCACGACAGTGTTAACCGGGGAGCTGTTTTTT. This codes for CASSSTTVLTGELFF.

J is TRBJ1-2 and V is TRBV24-1, with TRBD1 matching over 9 bases. Germline values: CDR1 KGHDR, CDR2 SFDVKD. The CDR3 covers 19 residues. Trimming cost V 0 bases and J 8 bases; bases outside gene matches: 18. The CDR3 region is CATSDLDASPGTGYYGYTF. CDR3 coding DNA: TGTGCCACCAGTGATTTGGATGCTTCGCCCGGGACAGGGTATTACGGCTACACCTTC.

The chain couples TRBV24-1 to TRBJ1-2, with 7 bases fitting TRBD1. The ends lost 4 bases at V and 4 bases at J; junction bases unmatched: 11. The germline V gene encodes CDR1 KGHDR and CDR2 SFDVKD. The CDR3 consists of 16 residues. CDR3 sequence (DNA): TGTGCCACCAGTGAAGCCGCCGGGACAGCCACCTATGGCTACACCTTC. The encoded protein is CATSEAAGTATYGYTF.

V and J are TRBV4-3 and TRBJ1-5; D remains unclear. Trimming shortened V by 4 bases and J by 5 bases, and 9 bases separated the two germline ends. The CDR3 totals 13 residues. CDR1 and CDR2 (germline): LGHNA, YSLEER. The CDR3 region is CASSPRLDQPQHF. The CDR3 DNA sequence: TGCGCCAGCAGCCCGCGACTTGATCAGCCCCAGCATTTT.

V and J are TRBV7-2 and TRBJ2-7, with TRBD1 as a possible D gene (6 bases). The V end lost 4 bases, the J end lost 1 base, and 17 bases lay between the germline ends. CDR1 and CDR2 from the germline V gene are SGHTA and FQGNSA. The CDR3 sequence is 16 residues long. CDR3 DNA sequence: TGTGCCAGCAGCTCCCTTACTCGGGACAAATCCTACGAGCAGTACTTC. The encoded protein is CASSSLTRDKSYEQYF. The complete variable domain, with remaining parts taken from reference TRBV7-2 and TRBJ2-7, reads GAGVSQSPSNKVTEKGKDVELRCDPISGHTALYWYRQSLGQGLEFLIYFQGNSAPDKSGLPSDRFSAERTGGSVSTLTIQRTQQEDSAVYLCASSSLTRDKSYEQYFGPGTRLTVT.

V usage is TRBV6-5 and J usage is TRBJ1-1, with D unclear. The germline V gene has CDR1 MNHEY and CDR2 SVGAGI. Trimming stripped 5 bases from V and 4 bases from J, with 14 bases between. The CDR3 loop spans 14 amino acids. The CDR3 region is CASSTPSMSTEAFF. As DNA, the CDR3 is TGTGCCAGCAGTACCCCCTCGATGAGCACTGAAGCTTTCTTT.

This clone was seen a few times. The V and J genes are TRBV5-6 and TRBJ1-2, with D possibly matching TRBD1 (5 bases). The germline CDR1 and CDR2 sequences are SGHDT and YYEEEE. The CDR3 has 13 residues. Trimming removed 4 bases from V and 2 bases from J, with 9 bases in between. The CDR3 DNA reads as TGTGCCAGCAGCCCGACAGTAAACTATGGCTACACCTTC. It encodes CASSPTVNYGYTF.

With respect to this clone: One end of the junction is discordant with germline, which a read error may explain. This rearrangement joins TRBV7-7 to TRBJ2-1, with 8 bases lining up with TRBD2. CDR1 SSHAT and CDR2 FNYEAQ come from the germline V gene (reference sequence). This CDR3 region has 13 residues. Here the CDR3 reads CASSAGTSLEQFF. CDR3 DNA: TGTGCTAGCAGCGCCGGGACTAGTCTTGAGCAGTTCTTC.